The clone carrying this TCR beta chain appeared once. V lost 4 bases, J lost 5 bases, and 4 bases stayed unmatched. Germline CDR1 LNHDA, CDR2 SQIVND (reference sequence). This CDR3 comprises 13 residues. This sample is drawn from a study of OX40 agonist ivuxolimab in advanced cancers. In the study overall: Ivuxolimab, an antibody that agonizes OX40 (CD134), was administered to the patients. Every 2 weeks, ivuxolimab was infused into the patients intravenously at between 0.01 and 10 mg/kg. Of the patients, three showed partial responses, one with hepatocellular carcinoma and two with cutaneous melanoma.

Profiled with immunoSEQ multiplex PCR; TCRdb holds only in-frame clones, not every one. The table includes tens of thousands of clones, around 90% detected once. This TCR was sampled from an adult with an advanced solid tumor such as melanoma, head and neck, liver or kidney cancer. The sequencing used CD4+ or CD8+ T cells sorted from blood, collected in a trial of the OX40 agonist ivuxolimab. V gene TRBV19 combines with J gene TRBJ2-5; 7 bases agree with TRBD1. CDR3 protein: CASSTTGRETQYF. The CDR3 nucleotides are TGTGCCAGTAGTACGACAGGGCGGGAGACCCAGTACTTC.